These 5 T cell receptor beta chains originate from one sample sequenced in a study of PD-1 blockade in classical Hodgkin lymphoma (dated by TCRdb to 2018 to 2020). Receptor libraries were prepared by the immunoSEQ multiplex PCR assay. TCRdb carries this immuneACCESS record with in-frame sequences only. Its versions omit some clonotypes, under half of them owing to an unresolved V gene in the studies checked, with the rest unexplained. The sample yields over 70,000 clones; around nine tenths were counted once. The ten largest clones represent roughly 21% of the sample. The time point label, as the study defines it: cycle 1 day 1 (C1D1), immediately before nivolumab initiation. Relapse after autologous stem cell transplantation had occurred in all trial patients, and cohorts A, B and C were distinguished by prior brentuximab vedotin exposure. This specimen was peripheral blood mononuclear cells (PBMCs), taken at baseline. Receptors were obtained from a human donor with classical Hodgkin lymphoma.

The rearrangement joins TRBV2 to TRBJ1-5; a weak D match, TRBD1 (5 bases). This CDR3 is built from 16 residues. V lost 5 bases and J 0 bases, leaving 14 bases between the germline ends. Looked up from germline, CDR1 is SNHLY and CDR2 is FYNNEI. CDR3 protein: CASSTSLTVSNQPQHF. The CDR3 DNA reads TGTGCCAGCAGTACCAGCTTGACAGTTAGCAATCAGCCCCAGCATTTT.

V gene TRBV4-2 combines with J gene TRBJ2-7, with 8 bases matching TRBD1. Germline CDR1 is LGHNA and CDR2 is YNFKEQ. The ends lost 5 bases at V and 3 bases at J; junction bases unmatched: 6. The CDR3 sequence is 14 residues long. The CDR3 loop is CASSARDRYYEQYF. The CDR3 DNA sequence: TGTGCCAGCAGCGCCCGGGACAGGTACTACGAGCAGTACTTC.

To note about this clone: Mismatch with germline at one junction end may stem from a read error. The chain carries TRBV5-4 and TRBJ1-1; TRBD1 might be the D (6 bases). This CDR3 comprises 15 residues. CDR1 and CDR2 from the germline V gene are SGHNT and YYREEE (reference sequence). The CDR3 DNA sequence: TGTGCCAGCAGCTTGGAGTCTTGGGACAACAAAACCCCTCTCTTT. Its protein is CASSLESWDNKTPLF.

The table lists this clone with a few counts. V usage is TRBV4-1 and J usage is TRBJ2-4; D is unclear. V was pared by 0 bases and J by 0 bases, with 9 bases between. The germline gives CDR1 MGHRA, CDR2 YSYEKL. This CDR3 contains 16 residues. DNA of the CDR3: TGCGCCAGCAGCCAAGACTCCCTCCTAGCCAAAAACATTCAGTACTTC. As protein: CASSQDSLLAKNIQYF.

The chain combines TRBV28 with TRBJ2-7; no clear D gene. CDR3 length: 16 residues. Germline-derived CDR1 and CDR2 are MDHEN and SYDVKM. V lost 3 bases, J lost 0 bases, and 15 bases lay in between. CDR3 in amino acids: CASSLWWASSSYEQYF. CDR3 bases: TGTGCCAGCAGTTTGTGGTGGGCCTCCAGCTCCTACGAGCAGTACTTC.